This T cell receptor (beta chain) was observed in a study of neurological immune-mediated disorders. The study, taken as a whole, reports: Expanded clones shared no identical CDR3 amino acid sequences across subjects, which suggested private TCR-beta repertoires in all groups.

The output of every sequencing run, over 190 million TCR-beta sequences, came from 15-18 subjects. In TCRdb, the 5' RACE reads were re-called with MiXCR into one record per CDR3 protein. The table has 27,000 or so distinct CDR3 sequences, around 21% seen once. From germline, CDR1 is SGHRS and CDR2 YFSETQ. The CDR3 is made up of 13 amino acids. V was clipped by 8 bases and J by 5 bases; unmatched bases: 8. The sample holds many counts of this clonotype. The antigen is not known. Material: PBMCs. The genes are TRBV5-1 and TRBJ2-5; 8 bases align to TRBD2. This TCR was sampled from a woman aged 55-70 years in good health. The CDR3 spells CASKRGIAETQYF. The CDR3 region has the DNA TGCGCCAGTAAGCGGGGGATAGCGGAGACCCAGTACTTC.